This T cell receptor (beta chain) was profiled in a study of blood T cell repertoires in COVID-19. Study overall: PBMCs, B-cell-depleted T cells, or T cells provided the cDNA or gDNA that made up the material.

Original handling: How many nucleated cells were present was estimated from reference gene primer amplification. The table came from immunoSEQ multiplex PCR; TCRdb's copy has only in-frame clones and leaves some out. Clone size and the V and J calls come from that table; the DNA yielded D and trimming. The sample consists of 110,000 to 150,000 clones, over 75% of them appearing once. This TCR derives from a human donor in a cohort sampled during active COVID-19. The sequencing sample was made of peripheral blood.

The CDR3 loop reads CASSPPGGSGNEQFF. Here the CDR3 DNA reads TGTGCCAGCAGCCCCCCCGGCGGGAGCGGGAATGAGCAGTTCTTC. The chain recombines TRBV5-4 with TRBJ2-1, with 7 bases matching TRBD2. CDR1 is SGHNT, CDR2 YYREEE, per germline (reference sequence). V lost 4 bases to trimming and J lost 7 bases; unmatched junction nucleotides: 11. This CDR3 contains 15 residues.